Listed below are T cell receptor beta chains from one sample, sequenced in a study of blood T cells in healthy people across ages. TCRdb re-called the 5' RACE reads with MiXCR, one entry per CDR3 protein. Found here are 700,000 to 850,000 distinct CDR3 sequences, roughly 53% of them singletons; the top ten hold approximately 40%. Material: blood. The receptors derive from a man older than 75 in good health. Each CDR3 is given with its conserved first and last residue. Fields, in order: V gene, clone size, CDR3 length, J gene, D gene, CDR3 DNA, CDR3 protein. A D gene is named only where the DNA matches it firmly. Expanded clones get a size class; other rows say once, few or many, or leave the size out.

>TRBV10-3|NA|13|TRBJ1-2|NA
TGTGCTACAGGAGGGGCGGTGATATATGGCTACACCTTC
CATGGAVIYGYTF
>TRBV29-1|few|13|TRBJ2-5|TRBD1
TGCACTATGAACAGGGGGGATCAAGAGACCCAGTACTTC
CTMNRGDQETQYF
>TRBV3-1|NA|15|TRBJ2-3|NA
TGTGCCAGCAGCCAGATCAGTTATAACACAGATACGCAGTATTTT
CASSQISYNTDTQYF
>TRBV7-2|few|16|TRBJ2-1|TRBD2
TGTGCCAGCAGCCCGACAGCGGGAGCCTCCTACAATGAGCAGTTCTTC
CASSPTAGASYNEQFF
>TRBV18|NA|16|TRBJ1-4|NA
TGTGCCAGCTCACCGGTATTGGACAGCCTTAATGAAAAACTGTTTTTT
CASSPVLDSLNEKLFF
>TRBV28|NA|12|TRBJ2-7|NA
TGTGCCAGCAGTCTAAGGTTGAACGAGCAGTACTTC
CASSLRLNEQYF
>TRBV29-1|NA|14|TRBJ2-7|TRBD2
TGCAGCGTTGGATCTAGCGGGAGTATTTACAAGCAGTACTTC
CSVGSSGSIYKQYF
>TRBV9|NA|17|TRBJ2-5|TRBD2
TGTGCCAGCAGCGAGGGGACTAGCGGGAGACCCCAAGAGACCCAGTACTTC
CASSEGTSGRPQETQYF
>TRBV6-5|NA|14|TRBJ2-2|TRBD1
TGTGCCAGTCGAACAGGGGGAAGGACCGGGGAGCTGTTTTTT
CASRTGGRTGELFF
>TRBV28|NA|17|TRBJ1-1|NA
TGTGCCAGCAGTTCTCTTGTCAGGGGAGGTGCGAACACTGAAGCTTTCTTT
CASSSLVRGGANTEAFF
>TRBV20-1|NA|16|TRBJ2-7|TRBD2
TGCAGTGCTAGAGGAGTCCCGGGACTAGAAGGTTACGAGCAGTACTTC
CSARGVPGLEGYEQYF
>TRBV6-1|NA|11|TRBJ1-6|NA
TGTGCCAGCGGGGAACGCTCACCCCTCCACTTT
CASGERSPLHF
>TRBV24-1|many|13|TRBJ2-5|NA
TGTGCCACCAGTGATTCCCTAGGGGAGACCCAGTACTTC
CATSDSLGETQYF
>TRBV25-1|few|15|TRBJ2-7|NA
TGTGCCAGCAGTGATCCTGGGACTGGTGCCTACGAGCAGTACTTC
CASSDPGTGAYEQYF
>TRBV7-9|many|12|TRBJ2-1|NA
TGCGCCAGCAGCCTGGGGTCCAATGAGCAGTTCTTC
CASSLGSNEQFF
>TRBV12-3/TRBV12-4|few|15|TRBJ2-7|TRBD2
TGTGCCAGCAGTTTTTCGCGGGAGGCCTCCTACGAGCAGTACTTC
CASSFSREASYEQYF
>TRBV20-1|NA|13|TRBJ1-2|NA
TGCAGTGCTAGAATACCGGGGGGAGATGGCTACACCTTC
CSARIPGGDGYTF
>TRBV29-1|few|13|TRBJ1-1|TRBD1
TGCAGCGTGAGGGACAGGGGAATGGCTGAAGCTTTCTTT
CSVRDRGMAEAFF
>TRBV12-3/TRBV12-4|NA|12|TRBJ2-7|NA
TGTGCCAGCAGGACAGTTGGGATCGAGCAGTACTTC
CASRTVGIEQYF
>TRBV10-3|few|16|TRBJ2-1|NA
TGTGCCATCAGTGACCCCAGGGGATCGGCCTACAATGAGCAGTTCTTC
CAISDPRGSAYNEQFF
>TRBV12-3/TRBV12-4|NA|15|TRBJ2-2|NA
TGTGCCAGCAATATCGGGACTGCGAACACCGGGGAGCTGTTTTTT
CASNIGTANTGELFF
>TRBV6-5|NA|15|TRBJ2-5|NA
TGTGCCAGCAGTTCCCCAAGGGGCCCCCAAGAGACCCAGTACTTC
CASSSPRGPQETQYF
>TRBV7-9|few|11|TRBJ2-7|NA
TGTGCCAGCAGCTTAGGAGCCGAGCAGTACTTC
CASSLGAEQYF
>TRBV24-1|NA|13|TRBJ2-3|NA
TGTGCCTCCAGTGATTTGATGAGGGGTGCGCAGTATTTT
CASSDLMRGAQYF
>TRBV30|NA|12|TRBJ1-4|NA
TGTGCCTGGAGTGCCCCTATTGAAAAACTGTTTTTT
CAWSAPIEKLFF
>TRBV20-1|NA|12|TRBJ2-5|NA
TGCAGTGCTAGAGCGGTGCTGGAGACCCAGTACTTC
CSARAVLETQYF
>TRBV28|NA|13|TRBJ2-7|NA
TGTGCCAGCCGAGTTATACAGGGCTACGAGCAGTACTTC
CASRVIQGYEQYF
>TRBV7-9|NA|16|TRBJ2-7|TRBD2
TGTGCCAGCAGCTTAACGGCTAGCGGGAGCGGAGGCGAGCAGTACTTC
CASSLTASGSGGEQYF
>TRBV18|NA|14|TRBJ2-3|NA
TGTGCCAGCTCACCACTCCAGGGGACAGATACGCAGTATTTT
CASSPLQGTDTQYF
>TRBV20-1|NA|12|TRBJ1-3|NA
TGCAGTGCTTTTCGCCAGGGCAACACCATATATTTT
CSAFRQGNTIYF
>TRBV20-1|NA|13|TRBJ2-7|TRBD2
TGCAGTGCTGGGACTAGCGGCCCCTACGAGCAGTACTTC
CSAGTSGPYEQYF